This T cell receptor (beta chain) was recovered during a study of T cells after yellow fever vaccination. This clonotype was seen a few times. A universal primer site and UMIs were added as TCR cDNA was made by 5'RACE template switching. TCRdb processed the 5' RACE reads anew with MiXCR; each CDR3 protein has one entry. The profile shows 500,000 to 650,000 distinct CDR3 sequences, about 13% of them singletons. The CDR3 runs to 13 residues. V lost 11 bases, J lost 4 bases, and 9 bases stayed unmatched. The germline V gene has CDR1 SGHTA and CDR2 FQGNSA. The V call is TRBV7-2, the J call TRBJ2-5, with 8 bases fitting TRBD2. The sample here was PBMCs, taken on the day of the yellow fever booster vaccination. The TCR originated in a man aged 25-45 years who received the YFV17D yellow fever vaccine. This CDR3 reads CASGGAGRETQYF. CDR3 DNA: TGTGCCTCCGGGGGGGCCGGGCGAGAGACCCAGTACTTC.